This T cell receptor (beta chain) emerged from a study of T-cell memory formation after mild COVID-19. 5'RACE, which relied on constant-segment primers, yielded TCR alpha and TCR beta cDNA libraries carrying sample barcodes and UMIs. TCRdb processed the 5' RACE reads anew with MiXCR; each CDR3 protein has one entry. The sample yields about 430,000 distinct CDR3 sequences, about a sixth seen once. Notes on the study in general: A second wave of clones peaked on day 37, and their SARS-CoV-2 specificity went unconfirmed. Pre-infection memory contained some responding clones, which suggested that cross-reactive memory had joined. While clones contracting from day 15 to 85 were balanced between CD4 and CD8, later expanders leaned CD4+.

There are a few counts of this clonotype. The antigen is unknown. The CDR3 has 16 amino acids. Germline V gene data show CDR1 as SGHTA and CDR2 as FQGNSA. The V end was cut by 4 bases, the J end by 5 bases, with 17 bases between. This clonotype was sampled from a young man who had mild COVID-19 (a few samples of this study predate the infection). Cell type and time point are not known. The V and J genes are TRBV7-2 and TRBJ1-4; D might be TRBD1 (6 bases). What was sequenced was PBMCs or a T cell subset sorted from them (not recorded which). The CDR3 nucleotides are TGTGCCAGCAGCTCCGGGACAATCGTATGGAATGAAAAACTGTTTTTT. As protein: CASSSGTIVWNEKLFF.